The 19 T cell receptor beta chains below all came from one sample that was sequenced in a study of T-cell reconstitution after alpha-beta-depleted transplantation in children. For TCRbeta, the library was prepared with unique molecular identifiers. TCRdb passed the PCR reads through MiXCR, listing each CDR3 protein once. The sample comprises under 300,000 distinct CDR3 sequences, 9.5% to 13% of which are singletons, and 20% to 25% rests with the top ten. The sequenced sample was peripheral blood, obtained 180 days after TCRalphabeta/CD19-depleted stem cell transplant. The receptors derive from a male patient between 2 and 15 years old who had a stem cell transplant for chronic granulomatous disease, so the T cells may come from the graft donor.

This clonotype was picked up many times. The chain employs TRBV20-1 and TRBJ2-7; D might be TRBD1 or TRBD2, each matching 5 bases. The CDR3 has 12 residues. The germline V and J ends were trimmed by 6 bases and 9 bases, with 18 bases remaining between them. Germline lookup yields CDR1 DFQATT and CDR2 SNEGSKA (reference sequence). CDR3 residues: CSARVPGPVQYF. The CDR3 coding sequence is TGCAGTGCCCGGGTCCCGGGGCCTGTGCAGTACTTC.

The chain recombines TRBV18 with TRBJ1-1, with D unresolved. Germline loops: CDR1 KGHSH, CDR2 LQKENI. V was pared by 3 bases and J by 5 bases, with 10 bases between. This CDR3 spans 13 amino acids. DNA of the CDR3: TGTGCCAGCTCACCGGCCCCGGGGACTGAAGCTTTCTTT. This encodes CASSPAPGTEAFF. Full variable domain (outside the CDR3, taken from reference TRBV18 and TRBJ1-1): NAGVMQNPRHLVRRRGQEARLRCSPMKGHSHVYWYRQLPEEGLKFMVYLQKENIIDESGMPKERFSAEFPKEGPSILRIQQVVRGDSAAYFCASSPAPGTEAFFGQGTRLTVV.

This clonotype was seen at least ten times. The chain combines TRBV5-1 with TRBJ2-1; 8 bases fit TRBD2. The germline V gene has CDR1 SGHRS and CDR2 YFSETQ. The length of the CDR3 is 16 residues. Trimming cost V 4 bases and J 1 base; bases outside gene matches: 7. CDR3 region: CASSRSGTPSYNEQFF. In DNA, the CDR3 is TGCGCCAGCAGCCGTAGCGGGACGCCTTCCTACAATGAGCAGTTCTTC.

Many counts were recorded for this clonotype. J is TRBJ2-2 and V is TRBV7-3; no firm D call. Germline V gives CDR1 SGHTA, CDR2 FQGTGA. Trimming left V 3 bases short and J 6 bases short, with 8 bases between. This CDR3 contains 13 residues. The CDR3 DNA is TGTGCCAGCAGCTTCGACTTTGCCGGGGAGCTGTTTTTT. This sequence encodes CASSFDFAGELFF.

There are many counts of this clonotype. The gene calls are TRBV28 and TRBJ2-3; possible D gene TRBD2, 5 bases. CDR1 MDHEN and CDR2 SYDVKM come from the germline V gene. The length of the CDR3 is 15 residues. Trimming removed 6 bases at V and 2 bases at J, with 15 bases between. CDR3 in amino acids: CASSPWRVLTDTQYF. The CDR3 DNA is TGTGCCAGCAGCCCGTGGCGGGTCCTCACAGATACGCAGTATTTT.

The chain uses TRBV3-1 and TRBJ1-4, with 8 bases identical to TRBD1. The CDR3 covers 15 residues. In germline, CDR1 is LGHDT, CDR2 YNNKEL (reference sequence). Trimming cost V 3 bases and J 5 bases; bases outside gene matches: 5. The CDR3 protein is CASSQRTGFNEKLFF. CDR3 coding DNA: TGTGCCAGCAGCCAGAGGACAGGGTTCAATGAAAAACTGTTTTTT.

V gene TRBV5-1 combines with J gene TRBJ2-5, with 8 bases aligning to TRBD1. Trimming cost V 0 bases and J 5 bases; bases outside gene matches: 3. The length of the CDR3 is 14 residues. The germline V gene has CDR1 SGHRS and CDR2 YFSETQ. CDR3 sequence reads: CASSLDRGDETQYF. CDR3 DNA sequence: TGCGCCAGCAGCTTGGACAGGGGGGACGAGACCCAGTACTTC. Full variable domain (rest looked up from reference TRBV5-1 and TRBJ2-5): KAGVTQTPRYLIKTRGQQVTLSCSPISGHRSVSWYQQTPGQGLQFLFEYFSETQRNKGNFPGRFSGRQFSNSRSEMNVSTLELGDSALYLCASSLDRGDETQYFGPGTRLLVL.

In this sample, this clonotype turned up many times. This rearrangement joins TRBV10-3 to TRBJ1-4, with D unclear. This CDR3 region has 13 residues. Per the germline V gene, CDR1 is ENHRY and CDR2 is SYGVKD. With 4 bases removed from V and 6 bases from J, the gap between germline ends came to 9 bases. CDR3 bases: TGTGCCATCAGTGGGACTGTAGATGAAAAACTGTTTTTT. Protein sequence: CAISGTVDEKLFF.

This clonotype was observed many times. The rearrangement links TRBV6-2 or TRBV6-3 to TRBJ2-1, with TRBD2 matching 8 bases. The V gene's germline CDR1 is MNHEY and CDR2 SVGEGT. The CDR3 runs to 16 residues. V lost 6 bases to trimming and J lost 0 bases; unmatched junction nucleotides: 7. In DNA, the CDR3 is TGTGCCAGCAGACCCACCGGGACTAGCTCCTACAATGAGCAGTTCTTC. This translates into CASRPTGTSSYNEQFF.

This clonotype has at least ten counts. The chain carries TRBV20-1 and TRBJ1-5; 8 nucleotides align to TRBD1. Trimming took 6 bases from V and 7 from J; bases not matched to a gene: 8. CDR3 length: 13 amino acids. Germline assignment: CDR1 DFQATT and CDR2 SNEGSKA (reference sequence). The CDR3 loop reads CSAPDRVGQPQHF. In DNA, the CDR3 is TGCAGTGCGCCGGACAGGGTGGGACAGCCCCAGCATTTT.

This clonotype has a count of ten or more. The genes are TRBV2 and TRBJ2-2; TRBD1 might be the D (5 bases). Trimming shortened V by 5 bases and J by 0 bases, and 13 bases separated the two germline ends. Germline V gene sequence: CDR1 SNHLY, CDR2 FYNNEI. The CDR3 has 16 amino acids. This chain's CDR3 is CASSLPAGPNTGELFF. The CDR3 coding sequence is TGTGCCAGCAGTCTCCCCGCAGGGCCGAACACCGGGGAGCTGTTTTTT.

At least ten counts were recorded for this clonotype. The chain has TRBV28 and TRBJ2-3; no definite D call. The germline V gene encodes CDR1 MDHEN and CDR2 SYDVKM. V lost 7 bases and J 3 bases, leaving 14 bases between the germline ends. The CDR3 spans 14 residues. The CDR3 DNA reads as TGTGCCAGCACCTTAAAGGTGGTAACAGATACGCAGTATTTT. As protein: CASTLKVVTDTQYF.

V gene TRBV20-1 combines with J gene TRBJ2-5; the match to TRBD1 covers 8 bases. Germline assignment: CDR1 DFQATT and CDR2 SNEGSKA (reference sequence). V was clipped by 5 bases and J by 0 bases; unmatched bases: 5. This CDR3 has 14 amino acids. The CDR3 sequence: CSAQDRAHQETQYF. DNA for the CDR3: TGCAGTGCTCAGGACAGGGCCCACCAAGAGACCCAGTACTTC.

This clonotype was seen at least ten times. The chain joins TRBV15 to TRBJ2-5; 8 nucleotides match TRBD2. Unmatched junction bases numbered 11, after V lost 0 bases and J lost 5 bases. Germline CDR1 is LNHNV and CDR2 is YYDKDF (reference sequence). The CDR3 covers 17 residues. The chain's CDR3 is CATSRDRTSGLVETQYF. The CDR3 DNA reads TGTGCCACCAGCAGAGATAGAACTAGCGGTTTAGTGGAGACCCAGTACTTC.

The chain employs TRBV6-1 and TRBJ2-7; D is uncertain. This CDR3 has 11 residues. The germline V gene has CDR1 MNHNS and CDR2 SASEGT. Trimming took off 2 bases at V and 7 bases at J, with 6 bases between the two ends. The CDR3 sequence is CASSEFGEQYF. CDR3 nucleotide sequence: TGTGCCAGCAGTGAATTCGGGGAGCAGTACTTC.

This clonotype was counted at least ten times. The V gene is TRBV20-1, the J gene TRBJ2-5, with 8 bases fitting TRBD2. The CDR3 is 14 amino acids. Germline V gene data show CDR1 as DFQATT and CDR2 as SNEGSKA (reference sequence). J gave up 4 bases and V 7 bases, and 11 bases lay outside the gene matches. CDR3 sequence: CSVPPGTSGETQYF. The CDR3 DNA reads as TGCAGTGTACCCCCCGGGACTAGTGGAGAGACCCAGTACTTC.

This clonotype was counted at least ten times. V gene TRBV27 combines with J gene TRBJ2-2, with 8 bases aligning to TRBD1. The germline V gene encodes CDR1 MNHEY and CDR2 SMNVEV (reference sequence). J lost 2 bases, V lost 2 bases, and 4 bases had no gene match. The CDR3 runs to 16 residues. CDR3 protein: CASSLPGGPNTGELFF. As DNA, the CDR3 is TGTGCCAGCAGTTTACCAGGGGGCCCTAACACCGGGGAGCTGTTTTTT.

There are many counts of this clonotype. The chain recombines TRBV11-2 with TRBJ2-3, with 11 bases that match TRBD2. V lost 4 bases and J lost 2; bases outside the gene matches: 5. This CDR3 spans 16 amino acids. Germline lookup yields CDR1 SGHAT and CDR2 FQNNGV. CDR3 loop: CASSSRLAGITDTQYF. In DNA, the CDR3 is TGTGCCAGCAGCTCTCGACTAGCGGGGATCACAGATACGCAGTATTTT.

This clonotype occurred many times. This chain links TRBV5-4 with TRBJ2-7; weak D call: TRBD1 (5 bases). The CDR3 runs to 14 residues. CDR1 and CDR2 from the germline V gene are SGHNT and YYREEE (reference sequence). The V end lost 4 bases, the J end lost 2 bases, and 13 bases lay between the germline ends. CDR3: CASSNIGHPYEQYF. CDR3 DNA sequence: TGTGCCAGCAGCAACATCGGACACCCCTACGAGCAGTACTTC.